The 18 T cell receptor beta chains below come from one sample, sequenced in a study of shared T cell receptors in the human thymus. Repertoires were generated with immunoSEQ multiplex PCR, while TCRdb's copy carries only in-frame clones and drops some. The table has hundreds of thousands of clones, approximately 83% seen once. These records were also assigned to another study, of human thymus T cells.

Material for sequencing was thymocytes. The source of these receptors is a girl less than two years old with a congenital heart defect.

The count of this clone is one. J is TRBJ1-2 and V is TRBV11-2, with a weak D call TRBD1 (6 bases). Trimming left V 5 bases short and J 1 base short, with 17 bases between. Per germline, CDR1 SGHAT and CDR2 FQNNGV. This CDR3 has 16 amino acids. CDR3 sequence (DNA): TGTGCCAGCAGCGACCCATGGGACACAGATAACTATGGCTACACCTTC. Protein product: CASSDPWDTDNYGYTF.

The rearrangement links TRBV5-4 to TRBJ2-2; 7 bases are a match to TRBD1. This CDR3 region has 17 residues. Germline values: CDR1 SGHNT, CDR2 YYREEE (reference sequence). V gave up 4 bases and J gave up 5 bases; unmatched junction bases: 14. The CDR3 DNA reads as TGTGCCAGCAGCCATGCCGCCGGGGACAGCGGAACCGGGGAGCTGTTTTTT. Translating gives CASSHAAGDSGTGELFF.

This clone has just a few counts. Here the CDR3 DNA reads TGTGCCAGCAGTTATGGACTAGCTGGAAGGACAGATACGCAGTATTTT. This gives the protein CASSYGLAGRTDTQYF. The chain recombines TRBV6-5 with TRBJ2-3; 8 nucleotides line up with TRBD2. CDR1 is MNHEY, CDR2 SVGAGI, per germline. J gave up 3 bases and V 3 bases, and 8 bases lay outside the gene matches. This CDR3 region has 16 residues.

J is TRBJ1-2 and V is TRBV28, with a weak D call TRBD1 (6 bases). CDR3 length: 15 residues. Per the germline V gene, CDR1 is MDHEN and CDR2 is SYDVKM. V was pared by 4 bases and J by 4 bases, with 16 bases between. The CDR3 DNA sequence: TGTGCCAGCAGTTCAGTTGGGGGACACCTCTATGGCTACACCTTC. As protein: CASSSVGGHLYGYTF.

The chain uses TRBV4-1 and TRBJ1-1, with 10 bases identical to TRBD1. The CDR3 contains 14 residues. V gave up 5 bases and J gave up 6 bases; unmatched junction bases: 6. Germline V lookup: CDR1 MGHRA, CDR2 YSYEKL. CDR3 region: CASSRGQGNPEAFF. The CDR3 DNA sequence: TGCGCCAGCAGCAGGGGACAGGGGAATCCTGAAGCTTTCTTT.

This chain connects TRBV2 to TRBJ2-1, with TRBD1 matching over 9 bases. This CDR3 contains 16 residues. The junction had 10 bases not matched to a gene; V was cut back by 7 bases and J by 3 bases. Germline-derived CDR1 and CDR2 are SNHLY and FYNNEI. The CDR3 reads CASKKEPGQGYNEQFF. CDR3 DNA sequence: TGTGCCAGCAAGAAGGAACCGGGACAGGGCTACAATGAGCAGTTCTTC.

The CDR3, as DNA: TGTGCCTTCTGGGCAGAGCCCTCCTACAATGAGCAGTTCTTC. It specifies CAFWAEPSYNEQFF. V is TRBV7-9 and J is TRBJ2-1; D unresolved. The CDR3 is 14 residues long. Per germline, CDR1 SEHNR and CDR2 FQNEAQ (reference sequence). Between the trimmed V and J ends, which lost 11 bases and 0 bases, there was a span of 14 bases. Full variable domain (remainder filled in from reference TRBV7-9 and TRBJ2-1): DTGVSQNPRHKITKRGQNVTFRCDPISEHNRLYWYRQTLGQGPEFLTYFQNEAQLEKSRLLSDRFSAERPKGSFSTLEIQRTEQGDSAMYLCAFWAEPSYNEQFFGPGTRLTVL.

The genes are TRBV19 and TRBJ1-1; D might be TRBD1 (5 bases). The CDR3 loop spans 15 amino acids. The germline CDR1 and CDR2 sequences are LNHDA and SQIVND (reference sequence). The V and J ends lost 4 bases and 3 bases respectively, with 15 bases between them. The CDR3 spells CASSTPNNRYTEAFF. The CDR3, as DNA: TGTGCCAGTAGTACCCCGAATAACAGGTACACTGAAGCTTTCTTT.

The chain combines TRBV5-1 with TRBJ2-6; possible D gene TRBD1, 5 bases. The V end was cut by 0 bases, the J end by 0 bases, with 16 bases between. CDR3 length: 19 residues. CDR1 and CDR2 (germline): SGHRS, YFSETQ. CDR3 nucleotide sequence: TGCGCCAGCAGCTTGGATATGACAGTGCCCCGCTCTGGGGCCAACGTCCTGACTTTC. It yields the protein CASSLDMTVPRSGANVLTF. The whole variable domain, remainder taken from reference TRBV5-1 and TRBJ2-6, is KAGVTQTPRYLIKTRGQQVTLSCSPISGHRSVSWYQQTPGQGLQFLFEYFSETQRNKGNFPGRFSGRQFSNSRSEMNVSTLELGDSALYLCASSLDMTVPRSGANVLTFGAGSRLTVL.

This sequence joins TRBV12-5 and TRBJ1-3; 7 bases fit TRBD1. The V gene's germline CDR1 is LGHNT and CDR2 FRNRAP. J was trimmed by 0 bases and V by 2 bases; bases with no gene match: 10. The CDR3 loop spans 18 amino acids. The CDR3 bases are TGTGCTAGTGGTTTGCACCGGACAGGATCTTTCTCTGGAAACACCATATATTTT. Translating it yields CASGLHRTGSFSGNTIYF.

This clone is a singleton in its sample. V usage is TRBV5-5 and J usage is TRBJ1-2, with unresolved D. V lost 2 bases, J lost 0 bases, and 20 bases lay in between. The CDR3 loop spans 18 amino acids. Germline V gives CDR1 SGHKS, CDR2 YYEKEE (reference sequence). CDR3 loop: CASSFPGGAGLTNYGYTF. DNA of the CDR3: TGTGCCAGCAGCTTCCCTGGAGGCGCCGGACTAACTAACTATGGCTACACCTTC.

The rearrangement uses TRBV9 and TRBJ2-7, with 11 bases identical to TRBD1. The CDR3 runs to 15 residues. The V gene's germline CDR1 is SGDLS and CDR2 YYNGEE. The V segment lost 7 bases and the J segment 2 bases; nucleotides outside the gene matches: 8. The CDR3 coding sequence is TGTGCCAGCTCTAGGACAGGGGGCGACCCCTACGAGCAGTACTTC. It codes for CASSRTGGDPYEQYF.

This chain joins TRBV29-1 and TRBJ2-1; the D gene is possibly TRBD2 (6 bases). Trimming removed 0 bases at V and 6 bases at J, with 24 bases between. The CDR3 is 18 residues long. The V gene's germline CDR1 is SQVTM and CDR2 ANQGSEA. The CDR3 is CSVEDEEGGQENCNEQFF. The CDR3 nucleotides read TGCAGCGTTGAAGATGAGGAAGGAGGGCAGGAAAATTGCAATGAGCAGTTCTTC.

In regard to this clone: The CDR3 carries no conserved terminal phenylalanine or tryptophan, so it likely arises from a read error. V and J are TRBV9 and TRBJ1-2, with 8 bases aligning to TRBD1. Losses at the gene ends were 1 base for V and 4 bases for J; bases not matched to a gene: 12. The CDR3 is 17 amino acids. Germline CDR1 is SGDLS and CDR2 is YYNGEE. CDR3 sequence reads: CASSVTPGQESCYGYTL. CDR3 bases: TGTGCCAGCAGCGTAACACCGGGACAGGAGAGCTGCTATGGCTACACCCTC.

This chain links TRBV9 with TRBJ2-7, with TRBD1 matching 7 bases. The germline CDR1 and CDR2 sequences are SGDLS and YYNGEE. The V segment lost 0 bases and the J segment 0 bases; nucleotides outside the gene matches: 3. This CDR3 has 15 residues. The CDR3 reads CASSVDRDSSYEQYF. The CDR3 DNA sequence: TGTGCCAGCAGCGTAGATAGGGACAGCTCCTACGAGCAGTACTTC.

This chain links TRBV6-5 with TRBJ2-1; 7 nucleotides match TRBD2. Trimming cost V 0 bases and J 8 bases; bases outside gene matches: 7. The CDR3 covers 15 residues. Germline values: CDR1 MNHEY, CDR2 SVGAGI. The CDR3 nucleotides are TGTGCCAGCAGTTACTCTCGCGGGGGAGGGGATGAGCAGTTCTTC. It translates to CASSYSRGGGDEQFF.

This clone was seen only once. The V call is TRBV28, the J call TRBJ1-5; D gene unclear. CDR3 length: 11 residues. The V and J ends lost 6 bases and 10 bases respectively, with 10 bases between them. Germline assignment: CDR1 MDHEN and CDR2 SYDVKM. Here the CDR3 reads CASRAPGPQHF. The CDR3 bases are TGTGCCAGCAGAGCCCCGGGACCCCAGCATTTT.

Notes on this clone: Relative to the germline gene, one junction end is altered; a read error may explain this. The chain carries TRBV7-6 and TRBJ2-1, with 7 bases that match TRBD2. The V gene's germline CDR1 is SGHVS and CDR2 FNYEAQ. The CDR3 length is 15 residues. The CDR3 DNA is TGTGCCAGCAACTTACTAGCGAGAACTAACAATGAGCAGTTCTTC. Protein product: CASNLLARTNNEQFF.